The entry that follows covers one T cell receptor beta chain sequence. Authors' data handling: Quantification of nucleated cells was approximated via reference gene primer amplification. TCRdb's copy holds only in-frame clones and misses some; the assay was immunoSEQ multiplex PCR. V and J calls and clone size are as listed in that table; D and trimming were resolved from the DNA. The repertoire has fewer than 350,000 clones, around 81% of them found once; the top ten carry roughly 2.9%. CDR1 is LNHNV, CDR2 YYDKDF, per germline (reference sequence). The CDR3 contains 15 residues. Trimming removed 0 bases from V and 8 bases from J, with 16 bases in between. The data stem from a study of blood T cell repertoires in COVID-19. Looking at the study overall: COVID-19 samples, acute and convalescent, were from the United States, Italy and Spain. Nucleic acid was either cDNA or gDNA, and it came from T cells, B-cell-depleted T cells, or PBMCs.

This clonotype was sampled from a woman aged 55-70 years with active or convalescent COVID-19. Sequencing used peripheral blood. The V and J genes are TRBV15 and TRBJ1-2; tentatively, D is TRBD1 (6 bases). The CDR3 DNA reads TGTGCCACCAGCAGAGATCCAGGGGTCCGCTTAGGCTACACCTTC. Translated, it gives CATSRDPGVRLGYTF.